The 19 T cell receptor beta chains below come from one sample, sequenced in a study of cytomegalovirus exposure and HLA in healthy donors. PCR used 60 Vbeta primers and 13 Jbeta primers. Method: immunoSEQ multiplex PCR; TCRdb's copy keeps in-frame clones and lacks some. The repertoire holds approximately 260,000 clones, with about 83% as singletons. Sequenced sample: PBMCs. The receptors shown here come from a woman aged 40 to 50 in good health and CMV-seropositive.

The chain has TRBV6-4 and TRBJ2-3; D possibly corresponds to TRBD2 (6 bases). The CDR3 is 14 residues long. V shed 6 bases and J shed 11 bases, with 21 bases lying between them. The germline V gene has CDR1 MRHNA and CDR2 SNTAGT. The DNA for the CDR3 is TGTGCCAGCAGCCAGGAACTAGCCCTTCATGAGCAGTATTTT. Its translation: CASSQELALHEQYF.

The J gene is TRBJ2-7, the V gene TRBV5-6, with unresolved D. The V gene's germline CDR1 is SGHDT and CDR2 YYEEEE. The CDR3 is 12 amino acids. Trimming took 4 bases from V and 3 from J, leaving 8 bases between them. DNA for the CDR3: TGTGCCAGCAGCCTGAGTATCTACGAGCAGTACTTC. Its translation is CASSLSIYEQYF.

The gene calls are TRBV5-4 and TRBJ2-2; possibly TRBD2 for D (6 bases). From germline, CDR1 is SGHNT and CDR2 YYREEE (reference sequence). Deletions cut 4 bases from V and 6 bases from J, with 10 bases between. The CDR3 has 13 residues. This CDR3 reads CASSVGEAGELFF. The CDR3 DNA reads TGTGCCAGCAGCGTTGGGGAGGCCGGGGAGCTGTTTTTT.

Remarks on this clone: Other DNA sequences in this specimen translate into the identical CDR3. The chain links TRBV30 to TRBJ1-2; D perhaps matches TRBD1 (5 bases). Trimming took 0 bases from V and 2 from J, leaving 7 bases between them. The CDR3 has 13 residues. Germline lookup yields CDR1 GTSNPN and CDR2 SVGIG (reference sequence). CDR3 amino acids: CAWSVAGNYGYTF. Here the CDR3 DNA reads TGTGCCTGGAGTGTAGCAGGGAACTATGGCTACACCTTC. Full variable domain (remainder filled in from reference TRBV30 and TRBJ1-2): SQTIHQWPATLVQPVGSPLSLECTVEGTSNPNLYWYRQAAGRGLQLLFYSVGIGQISSEVPQNLSASRPQDRQFILSSKKLLLSDSGFYLCAWSVAGNYGYTFGSGTRLTVV.

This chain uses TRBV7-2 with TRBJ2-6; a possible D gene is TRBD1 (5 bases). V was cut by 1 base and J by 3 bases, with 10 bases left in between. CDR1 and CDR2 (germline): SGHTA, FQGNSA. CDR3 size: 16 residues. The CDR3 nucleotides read TGTGCCAGCAGCTTAGGGGGTAGGGGTGGGGCCAACGTCCTGACTTTC. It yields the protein CASSLGGRGGANVLTF.

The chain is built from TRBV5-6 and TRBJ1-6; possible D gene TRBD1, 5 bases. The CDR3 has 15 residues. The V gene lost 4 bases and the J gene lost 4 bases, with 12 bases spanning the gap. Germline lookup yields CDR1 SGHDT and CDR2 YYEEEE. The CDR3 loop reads CASSAGTLYNSPLHF. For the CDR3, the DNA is TGTGCCAGCAGCGCCGGGACTTTATATAATTCACCCCTCCACTTT.

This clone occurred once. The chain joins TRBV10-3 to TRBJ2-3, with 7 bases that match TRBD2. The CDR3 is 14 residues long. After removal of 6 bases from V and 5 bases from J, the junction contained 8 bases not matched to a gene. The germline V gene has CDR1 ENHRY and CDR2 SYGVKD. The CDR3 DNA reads TGTGCCATCAGCCTGGGGGGGGGAGGAGATACGCAGTATTTT. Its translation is CAISLGGGGDTQYF.

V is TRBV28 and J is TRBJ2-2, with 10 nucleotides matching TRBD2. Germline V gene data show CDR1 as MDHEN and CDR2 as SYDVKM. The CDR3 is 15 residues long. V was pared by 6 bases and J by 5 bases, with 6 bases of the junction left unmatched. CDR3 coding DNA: TGTGCCAGCAGCAGGACTAGCGGAGATACCGGGGAGCTGTTTTTT. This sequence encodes CASSRTSGDTGELFF.

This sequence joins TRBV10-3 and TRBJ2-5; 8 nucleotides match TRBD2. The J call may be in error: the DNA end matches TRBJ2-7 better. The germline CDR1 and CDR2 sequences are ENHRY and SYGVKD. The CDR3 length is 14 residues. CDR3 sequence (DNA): TGTGCCATTGGTCCCGGGGGGGGTAGCCCCGAGCAGTACTTC. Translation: CAIGPGGGSPEQYF.

The CDR3 DNA sequence: TGTGCCAGCAGTTACAGCGGGAGGGCCAGTCACGAGCAGTACTTC. It encodes CASSYSGRASHEQYF. The J gene is TRBJ2-5, the V gene TRBV6-5; TRBD2 matches 10 bases. The assigned J gene may be wrong: the sequence end matches TRBJ2-7 better. CDR1 and CDR2 from the germline V gene are MNHEY and SVGAGI. This CDR3 spans 15 amino acids.

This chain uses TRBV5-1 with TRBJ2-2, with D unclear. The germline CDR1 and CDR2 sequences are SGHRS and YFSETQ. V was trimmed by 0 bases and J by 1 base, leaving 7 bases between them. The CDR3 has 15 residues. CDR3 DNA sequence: TGCGCCAGCAGCTTGGACATAAGGAACACCGGGGAGCTGTTTTTT. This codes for CASSLDIRNTGELFF.

Here the CDR3 reads CASRLSGGTEAFF. CDR3 nucleotide sequence: TGTGCCAGCAGGCTATCCGGGGGCACTGAAGCTTTCTTT. The chain is built from TRBV28 and TRBJ1-1; tentatively, D is TRBD1 (5 bases). The CDR3 length is 13 residues. Per germline, CDR1 MDHEN and CDR2 SYDVKM. V lost 6 bases to trimming and J lost 4 bases, with 12 bases between them.

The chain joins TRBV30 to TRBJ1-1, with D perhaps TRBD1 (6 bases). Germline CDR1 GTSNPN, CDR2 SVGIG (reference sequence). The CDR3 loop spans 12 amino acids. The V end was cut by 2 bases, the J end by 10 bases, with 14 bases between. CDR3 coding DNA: TGTGCCTGGAGTTCGGGAGGCAGGGGAGCTTTCTTT. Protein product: CAWSSGGRGAFF.

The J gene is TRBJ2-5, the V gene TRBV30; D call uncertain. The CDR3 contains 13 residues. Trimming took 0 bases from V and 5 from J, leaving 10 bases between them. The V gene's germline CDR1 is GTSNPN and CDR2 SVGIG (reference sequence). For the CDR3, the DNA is TGTGCCTGGAGTGTACGACCGAGGGAGACCCAGTACTTC. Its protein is CAWSVRPRETQYF.

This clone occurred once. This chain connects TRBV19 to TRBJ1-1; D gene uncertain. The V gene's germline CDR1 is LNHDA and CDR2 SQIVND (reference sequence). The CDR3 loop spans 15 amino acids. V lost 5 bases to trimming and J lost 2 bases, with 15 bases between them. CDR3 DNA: TGTGCCAGTAGTCCGACCGGGTTAAGCAACACTGAAGCTTTCTTT. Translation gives CASSPTGLSNTEAFF.

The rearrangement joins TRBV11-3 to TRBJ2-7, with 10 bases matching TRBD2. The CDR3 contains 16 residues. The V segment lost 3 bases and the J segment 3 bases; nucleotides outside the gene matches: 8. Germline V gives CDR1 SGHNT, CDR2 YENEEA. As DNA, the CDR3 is TGTGCCAGCAGCTTGGGAAGCGGGAGGGCACACTACGAGCAGTACTTC. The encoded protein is CASSLGSGRAHYEQYF.

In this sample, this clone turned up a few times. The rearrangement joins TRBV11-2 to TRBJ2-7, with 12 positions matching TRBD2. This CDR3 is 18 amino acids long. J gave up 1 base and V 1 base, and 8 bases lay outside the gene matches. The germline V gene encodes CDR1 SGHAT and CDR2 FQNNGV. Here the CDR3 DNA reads TGTGCCAGCAGCTTAGGGGGCCTCGGACTAGCGGGATCCTACGAGCAGTACTTC. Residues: CASSLGGLGLAGSYEQYF.

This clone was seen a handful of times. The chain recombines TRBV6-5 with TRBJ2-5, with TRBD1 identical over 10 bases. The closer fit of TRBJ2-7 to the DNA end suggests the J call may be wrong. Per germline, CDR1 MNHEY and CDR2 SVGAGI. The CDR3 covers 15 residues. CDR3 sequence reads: CASSRQTGGFYEQYF. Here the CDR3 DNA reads TGTGCCAGCAGTCGACAGACAGGGGGCTTTTACGAGCAGTACTTC.

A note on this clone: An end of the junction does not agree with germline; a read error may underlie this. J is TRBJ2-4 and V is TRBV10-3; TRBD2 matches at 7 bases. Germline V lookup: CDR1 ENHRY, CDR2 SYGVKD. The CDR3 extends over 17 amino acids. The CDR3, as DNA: TGTGCCATCAGTGAGTCGTGGACTAGTGTAGCCAAAAACAGTCAGTACTTC. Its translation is CAISESWTSVAKNSQYF.